This TCR beta chain originates from a study of neurological immune-mediated disorders. Study-level background: Of roughly 34 multiple sclerosis patients, approximately 31 were relapsing-remitting and 3 secondary progressive.

Germline values: CDR1 LGHDT, CDR2 YNNKEL (reference sequence). The junction had 7 bases not matched to a gene; V was cut back by 0 bases and J by 5 bases. This CDR3 has 16 amino acids. Study results and caveats: The absence of any CDR3 amino acid sequence shared by expanded clones across subjects suggests that repertoires were private in all groups. In HTLV-1-associated myelopathy, TCR clonal expansion was greatest, and in multiple sclerosis it was least, below healthy controls.

This clonotype was seen repeatedly, ten times or more. As yet, its antigen is unknown. 5'RACE generated cDNA with 10-nucleotide random UMIs. TCRdb reprocessed the 5' RACE reads with MiXCR, giving one entry per CDR3 protein. The data contain about 66,000 distinct CDR3 sequences, less than 5.5% of them singletons. The sequence derives from a man aged 25-45 years with multiple sclerosis. Sequenced sample: PBMCs. The rearrangement uses TRBV3-1 and TRBJ2-3, with 8 bases identical to TRBD1. The CDR3 region has the DNA TGTGCCAGCAGCCAAGAGGTGACAGGGGTGGAAGATACGCAGTATTTT. Amino acid sequence: CASSQEVTGVEDTQYF.